This T cell receptor (beta chain) was profiled in a study of blood T cell repertoires in COVID-19. Study-wide context: Acute and convalescent COVID-19 specimens originated in the United States, Italy and Spain. T cells, B-cell-depleted T cells, or PBMCs provided the cDNA or gDNA that served as material.

The authors' processing: Amplified reference gene primers provided the basis for estimating nucleated cell counts. Method: immunoSEQ multiplex PCR; TCRdb's copy keeps in-frame clones and lacks some. V and J calls and clone size are copied from that table; D and trimming were computed from the DNA. The sample has about 51,000 clones, about 86% seen once. With 1 base removed from V and 8 bases from J, the gap between germline ends came to 11 bases. The germline CDR1 and CDR2 sequences are SGHNT and YENEEA. This CDR3 comprises 14 residues. V usage is TRBV11-3 and J usage is TRBJ1-4; D unresolved. The sequenced sample consisted of peripheral blood. The sequence came from a man aged 55 to 70 with acute or convalescent COVID-19. The CDR3 DNA reads TGTGCCAGCAGCTTAGTCGCAGAATCCGAAAAACTGTTTTTT. Its translation: CASSLVAESEKLFF.